The sequence of this T cell receptor beta chain was determined in a study of OX40 agonist ivuxolimab in advanced cancers. The wider study: Each patient was given ivuxolimab into a vein every 2 weeks, at 0.01 to 10 mg/kg. Study findings and constraints: Within 6 weeks, CD4+ and CD8+ blood T cells expanded clonally at 0.1 to 3.0 mg/kg.

The table came from immunoSEQ multiplex PCR; TCRdb's copy has only in-frame clones and leaves some out. This sample has some 80,000 clones, with about 91% found just once. This clone was counted a single time. Its specificity is unknown. The ends lost 4 bases at V and 1 base at J; junction bases unmatched: 2. Germline V gene lookup returns CDR1 SGHRS and CDR2 YFSETQ. This CDR3 contains 15 residues. The sequencing used CD4+ or CD8+ T cells sorted from blood, collected in a trial of the OX40 agonist ivuxolimab. The chain combines TRBV5-1 with TRBJ2-2; TRBD2 aligns across 9 bases. This TCR derives from an adult with an advanced solid tumor such as melanoma, head and neck, liver or kidney cancer. The CDR3 DNA is TGCGCCAGCAGCCCGACTAGCGGGAACACCGGGGAGCTGTTTTTT. Protein sequence: CASSPTSGNTGELFF.